This entry lists 32 T cell receptor beta chains sequenced from one sample in a study of blood T cell repertoires in COVID-19. Profiling relied on immunoSEQ multiplex PCR, and the TCRdb table lists in-frame clones only, not all of them. This table holds some 220,000 clones, about nine tenths found once. The sequenced sample was PBMCs or T cells enriched from blood (not recorded which). These receptors were taken from a woman in her thirties who had recovered from COVID-19.

The V call is TRBV4-1, the J call TRBJ1-3; D perhaps matches TRBD1 (6 bases). From germline, CDR1 is MGHRA and CDR2 YSYEKL. V was cut by 0 bases and J by 3 bases, with 6 bases left in between. CDR3 length: 14 residues. The CDR3 spells CASSQDRGGNTIYF. CDR3 DNA: TGCGCCAGCAGCCAAGACAGGGGTGGAAACACCATATATTTT.

The chain is built from TRBV7-9 and TRBJ2-7; a weak D match, TRBD1 (6 bases). This CDR3 has 15 residues. Germline lookup yields CDR1 SEHNR and CDR2 FQNEAQ (reference sequence). Trimming removed 5 bases at V and 2 bases at J, with 16 bases between. This CDR3 is CASSTRQEGAYEQYF. The DNA for the CDR3 is TGTGCCAGCAGCACCCGACAGGAAGGGGCCTACGAGCAGTACTTC.

The V gene is TRBV2, the J gene TRBJ2-3; possibly TRBD1 for D (5 bases). The CDR3 covers 16 residues. Germline V gives CDR1 SNHLY, CDR2 FYNNEI. Trimming removed 6 bases at V and 2 bases at J, with 18 bases between. The DNA for the CDR3 is TGTGCCAGCAGCGCCAGCGACAGAGAGTTCACAGATACGCAGTATTTT. Its translation: CASSASDREFTDTQYF.

The chain is built from TRBV5-6 and TRBJ1-1; TRBD1 matches at 7 bases. From germline, CDR1 is SGHDT and CDR2 YYEEEE. V lost 3 bases, J lost 1 base, and 9 bases stayed unmatched. The CDR3 totals 16 residues. CDR3: CASSSLFGQANTEAFF. The CDR3 DNA reads TGTGCCAGCAGCTCCCTCTTCGGACAGGCGAACACTGAAGCTTTCTTT.

The chain employs TRBV4-1 and TRBJ2-3; 8 bases fit TRBD2. The CDR3 covers 16 residues. V shed 3 bases, J shed 6 bases, and the junction held 11 bases outside the gene matches. Germline CDR1 and CDR2: MGHRA and YSYEKL. Here the CDR3 DNA reads TGCGCCAGCAGCCAGACGGGACTAGGGGGATCGGATACGCAGTATTTT. Its translation: CASSQTGLGGSDTQYF.

The chain uses TRBV10-3 and TRBJ1-1; D is perhaps TRBD1 (5 bases). The germline V gene has CDR1 ENHRY and CDR2 SYGVKD. This CDR3 is 13 amino acids long. The germline V and J ends were trimmed by 2 bases and 7 bases, with 11 bases remaining between them. CDR3 nucleotides: TGTGCCATCAGTGAGCCTTTTCAGGGTGAAGCTTTCTTT. It specifies CAISEPFQGEAFF.

This clone was seen a single time. The V call is TRBV7-3, the J call TRBJ2-2, with 11 nucleotides matching TRBD2. V lost 4 bases and J lost 7; bases outside the gene matches: 5. Germline CDR1 reads SGHTA; CDR2 reads FQGTGA. The CDR3 has 15 amino acids. The CDR3 is CASSSGTSGGGELFF. CDR3 sequence (DNA): TGTGCCAGCAGCTCCGGGACTAGCGGTGGCGGGGAGCTGTTTTTT.

This chain joins TRBV30 and TRBJ1-2, with D possibly being TRBD1 (6 bases). The CDR3 covers 13 residues. Germline CDR1 and CDR2: GTSNPN and SVGIG (reference sequence). The V and J ends lost 3 bases and 4 bases respectively, with 12 bases between them. CDR3 coding DNA: TGTGCCTGGAGACAGGGACCCACCTATGGCTACACCTTC. Its translation is CAWRQGPTYGYTF.

The CDR3 sequence: CASSQLAGGQDTQYF. The CDR3 DNA reads TGTGCCAGTAGCCAACTAGCGGGGGGGCAGGATACGCAGTATTTT. The chain carries TRBV19 and TRBJ2-3; 13 positions agree with TRBD2. CDR1 and CDR2 from the germline V gene are LNHDA and SQIVND (reference sequence). The CDR3 runs 15 residues. Germline trimming cut 6 bases from V and 6 bases from J; bases unmatched to any gene: 6.

V gene TRBV5-1 combines with J gene TRBJ2-3; 7 positions match TRBD1. J lost 3 bases, V lost 7 bases, and 14 bases had no gene match. There are 16 residues in the CDR3. Germline CDR1 SGHRS, CDR2 YFSETQ. The CDR3 DNA reads TGCGCCAGCTCACCGGGACAGCTACGATTAACAGATACGCAGTATTTT. It translates to CASSPGQLRLTDTQYF.

The chain employs TRBV7-9 and TRBJ1-1, with D unresolved. There are 16 residues in the CDR3. V was clipped by 0 bases and J by 4 bases, with 15 bases between them. Germline CDR1 is SEHNR and CDR2 is FQNEAQ (reference sequence). The CDR3 spells CASSLARDRAPTEAFF. The CDR3 bases are TGTGCCAGCAGCTTAGCGAGGGATCGGGCCCCCACTGAAGCTTTCTTT.

CDR3 residues: CASSELGYHEQFF. DNA for the CDR3: TGCGCCAGCAGTGAACTAGGTTACCATGAGCAGTTCTTC. The chain joins TRBV10-2 to TRBJ2-1; perhaps TRBD2 as D (5 bases). CDR3 length equals 13 residues. V was cut by 3 bases and J by 8 bases, with 11 bases left in between. Germline assignment: CDR1 WSHSY and CDR2 SAAADI.

The V and J genes are TRBV6-5 and TRBJ2-2; TRBD1 agrees at 9 bases. Germline CDR1 and CDR2: MNHEY and SVGAGI. The CDR3 length is 14 residues. V lost 6 bases and J lost 4; bases outside the gene matches: 3. CDR3 sequence (DNA): TGTGCCAGCAGCCTGACAGGGGGCACCGGGGAGCTGTTTTTT. Protein product: CASSLTGGTGELFF.

This chain connects TRBV9 to TRBJ2-7; 9 bases map to TRBD1. V gave up 3 bases and J gave up 3 bases; unmatched junction bases: 7. This CDR3 is 15 amino acids long. Germline V gene sequence: CDR1 SGDLS, CDR2 YYNGEE. CDR3 nucleotides: TGTGCCAGCAGCGGAACCGGGACAGGGTACTACGAGCAGTACTTC. This encodes CASSGTGTGYYEQYF.

The V call is TRBV5-4, the J call TRBJ1-2; 9 bases fit TRBD1. Germline-derived CDR1 and CDR2 are SGHNT and YYREEE (reference sequence). J lost 6 bases, V lost 4 bases, and 4 bases had no gene match. The CDR3 extends over 13 amino acids. The CDR3 DNA is TGTGCCAGCAGCAGGACAGGGGAAGATGGCTACACCTTC. This encodes CASSRTGEDGYTF.

This chain joins TRBV7-9 and TRBJ1-5; 9 nucleotides line up with TRBD1. V shed 1 base, J shed 6 bases, and the junction held 7 bases outside the gene matches. Per the germline V gene, CDR1 is SEHNR and CDR2 is FQNEAQ (reference sequence). This CDR3 contains 16 residues. The CDR3 loop is CASSLVGQGPTQPQHF. In DNA form, the CDR3 reads TGTGCCAGCAGCTTAGTGGGACAGGGACCGACTCAGCCCCAGCATTTT.

This chain uses TRBV6-2 or TRBV6-3 with TRBJ1-4; 7 bases are shared with TRBD1. CDR1 MNHEY and CDR2 SVGEGT come from the germline V gene. V was clipped by 0 bases and J by 10 bases; unmatched bases: 8. The CDR3 consists of 15 residues. The CDR3 is CASSYSDLPGGKLFF. CDR3 bases: TGTGCCAGCAGTTACTCGGACCTACCAGGGGGAAAACTGTTTTTT.

The rearrangement joins TRBV4-3 to TRBJ1-1; no clear D. The CDR3 extends over 16 amino acids. Germline V gene data show CDR1 as LGHNA and CDR2 as YSLEER. V was pared by 0 bases and J by 6 bases, with 17 bases between. The CDR3 region is CASSQDTPQSGAEAFF. DNA for the CDR3: TGCGCCAGCAGCCAAGATACCCCCCAGTCCGGGGCTGAAGCTTTCTTT.

The rearrangement joins TRBV11-1 to TRBJ2-5; TRBD2 aligns across 9 bases. The CDR3 is 13 residues long. The V segment lost 2 bases and the J segment 13 bases; nucleotides outside the gene matches: 8. Germline V gene lookup returns CDR1 SGHAT and CDR2 FQDESV (reference sequence). This CDR3 is CASSLRAGGNWYF. The CDR3 DNA reads as TGTGCCAGCAGCTTACGAGCGGGGGGCAACTGGTACTTC.

The rearrangement joins TRBV3-1 (or the pseudogene TRBV3-2) to TRBJ2-3, with 12 bases fitting TRBD2. The CDR3 spans 18 residues. V was clipped by 0 bases and J by 2 bases; unmatched bases: 6. Germline loops: CDR1 LGHDT, CDR2 YNNKEL (reference sequence). CDR3 nucleotide sequence: TGTGCCAGCAGCCAAGATAGGCTAGCGGGGGGGTACACAGATACGCAGTATTTT. Translation: CASSQDRLAGGYTDTQYF.

This chain uses TRBV7-9 with TRBJ2-3; 9 bases line up with TRBD2. Trimming cost V 5 bases and J 3 bases; bases outside gene matches: 6. CDR3 length equals 15 residues. CDR1 is SEHNR, CDR2 FQNEAQ, per germline (reference sequence). CDR3 coding DNA: TGTGCCAGCAGCCAGCGGGGGGCAGGTACAGATACGCAGTATTTT. Protein sequence: CASSQRGAGTDTQYF. The full variable domain, its missing parts supplied by reference TRBV7-9 and TRBJ2-3, is DTGVSQNPRHKITKRGQNVTFRCDPISEHNRLYWYRQTLGQGPEFLTYFQNEAQLEKSRLLSDRFSAERPKGSFSTLEIQRTEQGDSAMYLCASSQRGAGTDTQYFGPGTRLTVL.

The J gene is TRBJ2-3, the V gene TRBV3-1 (or the pseudogene TRBV3-2); D is uncertain. The length of the CDR3 is 16 residues. V was clipped by 1 base and J by 1 base, with 12 bases between them. Per germline, CDR1 LGHDT and CDR2 YNNKEL (reference sequence). This chain's CDR3 is CASSQAVGRGTDTQYF. In DNA form, the CDR3 reads TGTGCCAGCAGCCAAGCCGTCGGTCGGGGCACAGATACGCAGTATTTT.

The V and J genes are TRBV5-1 and TRBJ1-2; D is uncertain. Trimming took 0 bases from V and 2 from J, leaving 8 bases between them. Germline values: CDR1 SGHRS, CDR2 YFSETQ. This CDR3 comprises 14 residues. CDR3 sequence: CASSLEQNNYGYTF. The CDR3 DNA reads as TGCGCCAGCAGCTTGGAACAGAACAACTATGGCTACACCTTC.

The chain links TRBV4-2 to TRBJ2-5, with 7 bases aligning to TRBD1. The CDR3 contains 13 residues. Germline V gene lookup returns CDR1 LGHNA and CDR2 YNFKEQ. Trimming at V came to 3 bases and at J to 5 bases, leaving 3 bases not matched to a gene. The CDR3, as DNA: TGTGCCAGCAGCCAGGTGGGACAGGAGACCCAGTACTTC. Its translation: CASSQVGQETQYF.

This clone was recorded once. The chain recombines TRBV4-3 with TRBJ1-3; TRBD1 is a possible D gene (5 bases). Germline values: CDR1 LGHNA, CDR2 YSLEER. The germline V and J ends were trimmed by 0 bases and 5 bases, with 11 bases remaining between them. The CDR3 has 15 residues. CDR3 sequence: CASSQDSGGRNTIYF. DNA of the CDR3: TGCGCCAGCAGCCAAGATTCGGGGGGAAGAAACACCATATATTTT.

CDR3 in amino acids: CASSLGGGAYNEQFF. As DNA, the CDR3 is TGTGCCAGCAGCCTAGGAGGGGGGGCCTACAATGAGCAGTTCTTC. This chain connects TRBV7-2 to TRBJ2-1; D is perhaps TRBD2 (7 bases). The CDR3 totals 15 residues. Germline CDR1 reads SGHTA; CDR2 reads FQGNSA. The V and J ends lost 5 bases and 2 bases respectively, with 13 bases between them.

This clone appeared once. V is TRBV10-3 and J is TRBJ1-5; 11 bases agree with TRBD1. V gave up 7 bases and J gave up 5 bases; unmatched junction bases: 1. The germline CDR1 and CDR2 sequences are ENHRY and SYGVKD. The CDR3 has 13 residues. In DNA, the CDR3 is TGTGCCATCAAGGGACAGGGGGATCAGCCCCAGCATTTT. Translating gives CAIKGQGDQPQHF.

The chain couples TRBV4-2 to TRBJ1-1; D gene unclear. The CDR3 totals 17 residues. The germline V gene has CDR1 LGHNA and CDR2 YNFKEQ. V was trimmed by 0 bases and J by 2 bases, leaving 16 bases between them. CDR3 nucleotides: TGTGCCAGCAGCCAAGAGTCAGTAGGCGGTACAAACACTGAAGCTTTCTTT. Encoded protein: CASSQESVGGTNTEAFF.

The rearrangement joins TRBV27 to TRBJ2-3; 8 nucleotides align to TRBD2. The CDR3 totals 16 residues. The germline V gene has CDR1 MNHEY and CDR2 SMNVEV (reference sequence). V shed 5 bases, J shed 2 bases, and the junction held 9 bases outside the gene matches. The CDR3 DNA follows: TGTGCCAGCAGTCCACCGGGACTAGACTACACAGATACGCAGTATTTT. As protein: CASSPPGLDYTDTQYF.

The chain employs TRBV4-3 and TRBJ1-2, with TRBD1 matching 8 bases. Germline V gives CDR1 LGHNA, CDR2 YSLEER. The J segment lost 4 bases and the V segment lost 1 base, leaving 5 bases of the junction unmatched. This CDR3 is 15 amino acids long. CDR3 sequence (DNA): TGCGCCAGCAGCCAAGGGGTGGGACAGGTCTATGGCTACACCTTC. Translated: CASSQGVGQVYGYTF.

The rearrangement uses TRBV27 and TRBJ1-2; D is perhaps TRBD1 (5 bases). The ends were cut back, 2 bases at V and 6 bases at J, with 10 bases in the middle. The CDR3 covers 13 residues. The germline gives CDR1 MNHEY, CDR2 SMNVEV (reference sequence). The CDR3 here is CASSLRSGNGYTF. The CDR3, as DNA: TGTGCCAGCAGTTTACGGTCAGGGAATGGCTACACCTTC.

The chain has TRBV29-1 and TRBJ1-2; 9 bases are a match to TRBD1. The germline V gene encodes CDR1 SQVTM and CDR2 ANQGSEA. Unmatched junction bases numbered 4, after V lost 1 base and J lost 4 bases. This CDR3 has 14 residues. The CDR3 loop is CSVEVGQGIYGYTF. In DNA form, the CDR3 reads TGCAGCGTTGAAGTGGGACAGGGTATCTATGGCTACACCTTC.